The clone carrying this T cell receptor (beta chain) appeared a few times. Its antigen is unknown. Memory CD4+ T cells were sorted as CD4+CD45RO+CD25- cells. After constant-region reverse-primer amplification, full-length variable regions underwent semi-nested PCR with Nested Universal Primer A. TCRdb recomputed calls from the 5' RACE reads with MiXCR, one row per CDR3 protein. The repertoire holds about 57,000 distinct CDR3 sequences, with about 28% as singletons. Germline CDR1 and CDR2: MDHEN and SYDVKM. V was clipped by 3 bases and J by 5 bases; unmatched bases: 12. This CDR3 is built from 16 residues. General study points: Tumor memory CD4+ T cell TCR gene usage was found to cluster with blood and lymph node memory CD4+ cells and with lymph node naive CD4+ cells. Larger-cohort validation covered only one TCR beta V-J rearrangement.

The chain combines TRBV28 with TRBJ1-2; 7 positions agree with TRBD1. The TCR originated in a female donor with breast cancer. The sequencing sample was made of tumor-infiltrating memory CD4+ T cells sorted from the breast tumor. Documented subset: memory CD4+ T cells, CD4+CD45RO+CD25-. In DNA, the CDR3 is TGTGCCAGCAGTTTGGTCGTAGACAGGGAGGCTTATGGCTACACCTTC. This translates into CASSLVVDREAYGYTF.